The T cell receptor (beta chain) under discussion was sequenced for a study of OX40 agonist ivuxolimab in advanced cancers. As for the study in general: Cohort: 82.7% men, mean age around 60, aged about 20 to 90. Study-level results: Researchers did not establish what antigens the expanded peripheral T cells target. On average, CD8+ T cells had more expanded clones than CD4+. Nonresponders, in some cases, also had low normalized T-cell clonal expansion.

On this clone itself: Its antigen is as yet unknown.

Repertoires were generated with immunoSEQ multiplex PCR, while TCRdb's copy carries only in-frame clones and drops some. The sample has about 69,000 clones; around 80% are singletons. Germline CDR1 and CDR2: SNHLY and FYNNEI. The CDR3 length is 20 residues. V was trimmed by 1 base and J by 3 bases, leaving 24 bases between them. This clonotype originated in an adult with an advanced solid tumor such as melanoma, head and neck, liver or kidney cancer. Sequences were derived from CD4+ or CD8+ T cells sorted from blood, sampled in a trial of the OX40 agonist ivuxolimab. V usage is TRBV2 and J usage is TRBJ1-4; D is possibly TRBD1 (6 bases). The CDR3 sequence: CASSEERGAAGTEANEKLFF. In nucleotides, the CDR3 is TGTGCCAGCAGTGAAGAGCGGGGGGCGGCAGGGACGGAAGCTAATGAAAAACTGTTTTTT.